This T cell receptor beta chain was identified in a study of T cell changes during pregnancy in multiple sclerosis. This clone was seen ten or more times. Repertoires were generated with immunoSEQ multiplex PCR, while TCRdb's copy carries only in-frame clones and drops some. Of about 59,000 clones listed, approximately 94% were seen once; the top ten hold less than 3%. The TCR was taken from a female donor with multiple sclerosis, enrolled in a pregnancy study. The sample here was CD8+ T cells from peripheral blood mononuclear cells, taken after pregnancy.

Written as DNA, the CDR3 is TGTGCCAGCAGCTTACTAGCGGGAGGGCCAGATACGCAGTATTTT. It specifies CASSLLAGGPDTQYF. The J gene is TRBJ2-3, the V gene TRBV7-2; 12 bases match TRBD2. Germline loops: CDR1 SGHTA, CDR2 FQGNSA. J was trimmed by 4 bases and V by 2 bases; bases with no gene match: 1. CDR3 length equals 15 residues.